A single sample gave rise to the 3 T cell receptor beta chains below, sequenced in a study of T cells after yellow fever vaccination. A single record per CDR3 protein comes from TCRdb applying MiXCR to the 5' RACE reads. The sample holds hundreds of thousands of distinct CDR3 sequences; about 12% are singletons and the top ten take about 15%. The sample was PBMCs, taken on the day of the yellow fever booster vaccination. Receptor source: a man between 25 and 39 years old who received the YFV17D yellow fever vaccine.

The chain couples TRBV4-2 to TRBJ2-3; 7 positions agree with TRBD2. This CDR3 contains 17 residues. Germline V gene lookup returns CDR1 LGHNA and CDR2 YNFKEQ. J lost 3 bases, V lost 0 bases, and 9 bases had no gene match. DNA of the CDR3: TGTGCCAGCAGCCAAGAGGGGAGCGGGAAGGGTACAGATACGCAGTATTTT. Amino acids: CASSQEGSGKGTDTQYF.

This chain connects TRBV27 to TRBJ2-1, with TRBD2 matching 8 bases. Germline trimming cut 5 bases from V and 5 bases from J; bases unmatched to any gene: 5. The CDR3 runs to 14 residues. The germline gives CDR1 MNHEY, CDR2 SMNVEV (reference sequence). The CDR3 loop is CASSGKRGNNEQFF. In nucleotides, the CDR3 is TGTGCCAGCAGTGGAAAGCGGGGGAACAATGAGCAGTTCTTC.

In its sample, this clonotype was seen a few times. CDR3 in amino acids: CASSKQGFYEQYF. The CDR3 DNA reads as TGTGCCAGTAGTAAGCAGGGGTTCTACGAGCAGTACTTC. The gene calls are TRBV19 and TRBJ2-7, with a tentative D call TRBD1 (6 bases). V was pared by 4 bases and J by 3 bases, with 10 bases between. Germline CDR1 reads LNHDA; CDR2 reads SQIVND (reference sequence). The CDR3 has 13 residues.